This T cell receptor (beta chain) was documented in a study of blood T cell repertoires in COVID-19. Study-level background: Researchers got acute and convalescent COVID-19 samples from the United States, Italy and Spain. PBMCs, B-cell-depleted T cells, or T cells provided the cDNA or gDNA that made up the material.

J lost 2 bases, V lost 3 bases, and 6 bases had no gene match. The CDR3 length is 16 residues. Per germline, CDR1 MNHNS and CDR2 SASEGT. In the source study's methods: Reference gene primer amplification gave estimated nucleated cell counts. Using immunoSEQ multiplex PCR, the repertoire was profiled, and TCRdb retains in-frame clones only, with some absent. The V and J calls and clone size come from that table; D and trimming were worked out from the DNA. The sample consists of approximately 50,000 clones, around 90% of them appearing once. The sample taken for sequencing was peripheral blood. The V and J genes are TRBV6-1 and TRBJ1-2; 10 nucleotides match TRBD1. This TCR came from a human donor in a cohort sampled during active COVID-19. The CDR3 DNA is TGTGCCAGCAGTGACCATCCGGGACAGGGGAACTATGGCTACACCTTC. Amino acids: CASSDHPGQGNYGYTF.